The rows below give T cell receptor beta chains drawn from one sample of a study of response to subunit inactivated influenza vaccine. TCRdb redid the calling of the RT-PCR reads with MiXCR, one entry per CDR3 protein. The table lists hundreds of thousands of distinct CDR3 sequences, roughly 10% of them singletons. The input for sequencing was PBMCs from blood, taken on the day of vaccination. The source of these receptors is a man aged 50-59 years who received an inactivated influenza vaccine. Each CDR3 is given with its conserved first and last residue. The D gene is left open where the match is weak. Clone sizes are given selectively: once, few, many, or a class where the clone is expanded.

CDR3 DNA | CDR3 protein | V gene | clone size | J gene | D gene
TGTGCCAGCAGCGACGGCTCGAACACCGGGGAGCTGTTTTTT | CASSDGSNTGELFF | TRBV4-2 | NA | TRBJ2-2 | NA
TGTGCCAGCAGCCTCGAGCAGTACTTC | CASSLEQYF | TRBV21-1 | few | TRBJ2-7 | NA
TGTGCCAGCAGCGAGGGACAGGGGGCCTCCTACGAGCAGTACTTC | CASSEGQGASYEQYF | TRBV21-1 | few | TRBJ2-7 | NA
TGCGCCAGCAGCTTGGAGGTTACTAGCATAGGGACAGATACGCAGTATTTT | CASSLEVTSIGTDTQYF | TRBV5-1 | NA | TRBJ2-3 | NA
TGTGCCAGCAGATTGACAGGGGGAAGCGACACCGGGGAGCTGTTTTTT | CASRLTGGSDTGELFF | TRBV11-3 | NA | TRBJ2-2 | TRBD1
TGTGCCAGTCAGAGCTTGGGCAGCATCACTGAAGCTTTCTTT | CASQSLGSITEAFF | TRBV7-9 | many | TRBJ1-1 | NA
TGCAGTGCTAGAGATCTCGGTTTCGGGTTGGGGGGCAATCAGCCCCAGCATTTT | CSARDLGFGLGGNQPQHF | TRBV20-1 | NA | TRBJ1-5 | NA
TGTGCCAGCAGTTTACCCTCGACAGGGCTGTACTTC | CASSLPSTGLYF | TRBV12-3/TRBV12-4 | NA | TRBJ2-7 | TRBD1
TGTGCCTCACTGGGGACCAATGAGCAGTTCTTC | CASLGTNEQFF | TRBV12-3/TRBV12-4 | few | TRBJ2-1 | NA
TGTGCCAGCAGCTTAGCCGGGAGTCGGTTGAGGATGAACACTGAAGCTTTCTTT | CASSLAGSRLRMNTEAFF | TRBV11-1 | few | TRBJ1-1 | NA
TGTGCCAGCAGCTTAGGGGTGGAAGACAATCAGCCCCAGCATTTT | CASSLGVEDNQPQHF | TRBV7-8 | many | TRBJ1-5 | NA
TGTGCCAGCAGCCAAGGGGCTTGGACGGCTTTGACCCAGTACTTC | CASSQGAWTALTQYF | TRBV3-1 | few | TRBJ2-5 | NA
TGTGCCAGCAGCTCCGCAATCTTCGGGATTAGGGCTCAGTACTTC | CASSSAIFGIRAQYF | TRBV5-6 | NA | TRBJ2-4 | NA
TGTGCCAGCAGCTTCCGAGGGCGGAACACTGAAGCTTTCTTT | CASSFRGRNTEAFF | TRBV5-6 | few | TRBJ1-1 | NA